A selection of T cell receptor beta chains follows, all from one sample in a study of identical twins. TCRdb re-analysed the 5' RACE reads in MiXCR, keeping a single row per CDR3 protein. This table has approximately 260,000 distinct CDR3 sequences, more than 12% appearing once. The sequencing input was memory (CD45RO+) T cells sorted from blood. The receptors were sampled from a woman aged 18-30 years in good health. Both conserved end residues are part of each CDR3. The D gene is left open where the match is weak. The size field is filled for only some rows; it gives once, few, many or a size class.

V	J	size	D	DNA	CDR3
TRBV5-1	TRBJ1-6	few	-	TGCGCCAGCAGATCCGACAGCCCCAATTCACCCCTCCACTTT	CASRSDSPNSPLHF
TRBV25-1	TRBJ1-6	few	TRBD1	TGTGCCAGCAGAGACAGGGGAGGATCACCCCTCCACTTT	CASRDRGGSPLHF
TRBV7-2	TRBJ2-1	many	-	TGTGCCAGCAGCTTACTTCTCCCGTTGGCCGAGCAGTTCTTC	CASSLLLPLAEQFF
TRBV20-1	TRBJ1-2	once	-	TGCAGTGCTCTATCCGGGACGTATGGCTACACCTTC	CSALSGTYGYTF
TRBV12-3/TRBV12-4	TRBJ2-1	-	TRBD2	TGTGCCAGCAGTTTCAGAAGCGGGGGGGCGTACAATGAGCAGTTCTTC	CASSFRSGGAYNEQFF
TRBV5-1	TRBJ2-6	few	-	TGCGCCAGCAGCTTGGCCTCCAGCTCTGGGGCCAACGTCCTGACTTTC	CASSLASSSGANVLTF
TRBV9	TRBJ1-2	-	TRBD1	TGTGCCAGCAGCTTTCGTTGGGACAGCTATGGCTACACCTTC	CASSFRWDSYGYTF
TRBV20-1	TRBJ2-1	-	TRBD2	TGCAGTGCTAGAGAGCGGACTAGCGGGAAAAATGAGCAGTTCTTC	CSARERTSGKNEQFF
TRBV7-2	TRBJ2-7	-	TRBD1	TGTGCCAGCAGCTTAAGGGGGACAGGGGCCTACGAGCAGTACTTC	CASSLRGTGAYEQYF
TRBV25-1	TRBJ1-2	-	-	TGTGCCAGCAGTGCAGGGCCCTCTTGGGATGGCTACACCTTC	CASSAGPSWDGYTF